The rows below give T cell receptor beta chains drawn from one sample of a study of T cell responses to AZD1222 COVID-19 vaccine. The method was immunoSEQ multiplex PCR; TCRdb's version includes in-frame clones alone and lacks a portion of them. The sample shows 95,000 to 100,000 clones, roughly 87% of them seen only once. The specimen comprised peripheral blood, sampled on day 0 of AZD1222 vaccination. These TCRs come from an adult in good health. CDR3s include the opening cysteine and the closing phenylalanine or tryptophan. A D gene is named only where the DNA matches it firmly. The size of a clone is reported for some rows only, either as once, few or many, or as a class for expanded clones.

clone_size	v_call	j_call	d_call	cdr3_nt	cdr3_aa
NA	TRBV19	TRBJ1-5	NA	TGTGCCAGTAGTATATCTGGCCCGGCGGGAAATCAGCCCCAGCATTTT	CASSISGPAGNQPQHF
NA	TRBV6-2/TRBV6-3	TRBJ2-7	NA	TGTGCCAGCAGTTACACAAAAACCTACGAGCAGTACTTC	CASSYTKTYEQYF
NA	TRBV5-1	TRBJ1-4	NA	TGCGCCAGCAGCATAGAAGATGCAACTAATGAAAAACTGTTTTTT	CASSIEDATNEKLFF
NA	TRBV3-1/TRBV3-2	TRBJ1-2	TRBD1	TGTGCCAGCAGCCAAGTGACAGGGGGCTATGGCTACACCTTC	CASSQVTGGYGYTF
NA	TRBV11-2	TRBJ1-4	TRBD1	TGTGCCAGCAGCCGCGACAGGGGGCCTTATGAAAAACTGTTTTTT	CASSRDRGPYEKLFF
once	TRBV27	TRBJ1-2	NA	TGTGCCAGCAGTTTTCGGGGTGAGGGCTACACCTTC	CASSFRGEGYTF
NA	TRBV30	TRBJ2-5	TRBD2	TGTGCCTGGAGCGCCGGACTAGCGGGGACCCAAGAGACCCAGTACTTC	CAWSAGLAGTQETQYF
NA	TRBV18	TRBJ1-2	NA	TGTGCCAGCTCACCTGACAGCAACTATGGCTACACCTTC	CASSPDSNYGYTF
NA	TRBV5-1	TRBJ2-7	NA	TGCGCCAGCAGCTTGGTTCCGGGGGCTCTTGTCGAGCAGTACTTC	CASSLVPGALVEQYF
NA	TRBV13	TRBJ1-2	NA	TGTGCCAGCAGCTTAGGTGGAGGCAGGGCCCCAACTGGTGGCTACACCTTC	CASSLGGGRAPTGGYTF
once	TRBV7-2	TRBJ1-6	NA	TGTGCCAGCAGCCCGGAAATTAGCTCCTATAATTCACCCCTCCACTTT	CASSPEISSYNSPLHF
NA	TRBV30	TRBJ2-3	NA	TGTGCCTGGAGTGTCGTGGGGACGCAGTATTTT	CAWSVVGTQYF
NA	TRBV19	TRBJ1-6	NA	TGTGCCAGTAGTATAGATCATACGGCCGCTAATTCACCCCTCCACTTT	CASSIDHTAANSPLHF
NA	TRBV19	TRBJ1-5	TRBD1	TGTGCCAGTACCTGGACAGGGGGCGCCCAGCCCCAGCATTTT	CASTWTGGAQPQHF
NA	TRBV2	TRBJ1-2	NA	TGTGCCAGCAGTGAAGGGGTCCAGACGGGGGGCTACACCTTC	CASSEGVQTGGYTF
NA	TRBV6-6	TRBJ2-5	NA	TGTGCCAGCAGTTATCACATAAATGCGGAGACCCAGTACTTC	CASSYHINAETQYF
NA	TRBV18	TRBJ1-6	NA	TGTGCCAGCTCACTCCGGGACGCCAATTCACCCCTCCACTTT	CASSLRDANSPLHF
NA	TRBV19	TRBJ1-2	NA	TGTGCCAGTAGTAACAGACGGTCTTTACTTAACTATGGCTACACCTTC	CASSNRRSLLNYGYTF
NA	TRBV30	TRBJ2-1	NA	TGTGCCTGGAGTGTAGATACCGGTGAGCAGTTCTTC	CAWSVDTGEQFF
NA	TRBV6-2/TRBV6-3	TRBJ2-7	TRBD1	TGTGCCAGCAGTTTCAGGGGGACGGTCAAGCAGTACTTC	CASSFRGTVKQYF
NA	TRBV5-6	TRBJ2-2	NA	TGTGCCAGCAGCTTACAGGGAATCAACACCGGGGAGCTGTTTTTT	CASSLQGINTGELFF
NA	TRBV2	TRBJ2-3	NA	TGTGCCAGCAGTGGACAGGGAGGAGACCGCTTCAGTTATACGCAGTATTTT	CASSGQGGDRFSYTQYF
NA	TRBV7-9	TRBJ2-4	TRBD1	TGTGCCAGCAGCGAAGGACAGGGACCCAAGTACTTC	CASSEGQGPKYF
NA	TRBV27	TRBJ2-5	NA	TGTGCCAGCAGTTTAGACCTAAGAGAGGTGACCCAGTACTTC	CASSLDLREVTQYF
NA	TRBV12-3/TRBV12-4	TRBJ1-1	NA	TGTGCCAGCCAGGCCAGACTGAACACTGAAGCTTTCTTT	CASQARLNTEAFF
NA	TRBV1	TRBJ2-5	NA	TGCACCAGCAGCCTATCCGGGACTAGCGTAGAGACCCAGTACTTC	CTSSLSGTSVETQYF
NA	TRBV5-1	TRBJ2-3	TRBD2	TGCGCCAGCAGCTGGACTAGCGGGGGGGCAGATACGCAGTATTTT	CASSWTSGGADTQYF
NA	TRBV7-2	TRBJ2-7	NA	TGTGCCAGCAGCTTATTGGGGGCTAAAAACGAGCAGTACTTC	CASSLLGAKNEQYF
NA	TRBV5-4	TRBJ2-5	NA	TGTGCCAGCAGCTCACAGGAGAGAACCCAGTACTTC	CASSSQERTQYF
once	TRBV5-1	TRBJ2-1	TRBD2	TGCGCCAGCAGCGAGGGACTAGCGGGGAATGAGCAGTTCTTC	CASSEGLAGNEQFF
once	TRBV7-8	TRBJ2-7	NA	TGTGCCAGCAGCTTAGCGATTCAGGGGGGTGGATACGAGCAGTACTTC	CASSLAIQGGGYEQYF
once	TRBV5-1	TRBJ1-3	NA	TGCGCCAGCAGCTTCTGGGGGTCCGGAAACACCATATATTTT	CASSFWGSGNTIYF